These 20 T cell receptor beta chains came from one sample sequenced in a study of CD8+ T cells in alopecia areata. Extracted from the samples, RNA was reverse transcribed into cDNA to serve as the sequencing template. Sequenced by immunoSEQ multiplex PCR; TCRdb stores in-frame clones only, minus some. The sample has 150,000 or so clones, around 87% seen once. Sequencing used CD8+ T cells sorted from blood, obtained at week 0. Source of these receptors: a human donor with alopecia areata.

V and J are TRBV4-1 and TRBJ2-1; 14 nucleotides match TRBD2. This CDR3 contains 21 residues. Germline CDR1 is MGHRA and CDR2 is YSYEKL. The V gene end was trimmed by 3 bases and the J gene end by 1 base; junction bases not matched to a gene: 14. The DNA of the CDR3 is TGCGCCAGCAGCCACCTACTACCGGGACTAGCGGGAGTTAGTTCCTACAATGAGCAGTTCTTC. Protein product: CASSHLLPGLAGVSSYNEQFF.

V usage is TRBV7-3 and J usage is TRBJ2-1; tentatively, D is TRBD2 (5 bases). The CDR3 is 14 residues long. Trimming cost V 4 bases and J 9 bases, with 16 bases left between them. Germline CDR1 SGHTA, CDR2 FQGTGA. The CDR3 DNA reads TGTGCCAGCAGCTATTATGGGCCTGGGAGTGAGCAGTTCTTC. Residues: CASSYYGPGSEQFF.

The chain joins TRBV9 to TRBJ2-1; D is perhaps TRBD2 (6 bases). V dropped 4 bases and J dropped 8 bases, with 34 bases sitting between them. CDR1 and CDR2 from the germline V gene are SGDLS and YYNGEE. This CDR3 has 20 amino acids. The CDR3 spells CASSRAPQTTRAGRGDEQFF. The DNA for the CDR3 is TGTGCCAGCAGCCGCGCACCACAAACTACGAGAGCCGGGAGAGGGGATGAGCAGTTCTTC.

The chain recombines TRBV27 with TRBJ2-7, with no clear D. Germline-derived CDR1 and CDR2 are MNHEY and SMNVEV (reference sequence). The V gene lost 5 bases and the J gene lost 2 bases, with 16 bases spanning the gap. This CDR3 has 15 amino acids. CDR3 residues: CASSPGQAPTYEQYF. The CDR3 bases are TGTGCCAGCAGTCCCGGGCAGGCCCCCACCTACGAGCAGTACTTC.

The rearrangement links TRBV29-1 to TRBJ1-2; 10 bases agree with TRBD1. The junction had 17 bases not matched to a gene; V was cut back by 7 bases and J by 6 bases. CDR1 SQVTM and CDR2 ANQGSEA come from the germline V gene. The CDR3 contains 16 residues. The CDR3, as DNA: TGCAGCGCCGGTCCAGTACGGGACAGGGGACCCGATGGCTACACCTTC. Translating gives CSAGPVRDRGPDGYTF.

This sequence joins TRBV5-5 and TRBJ2-7; D gene uncertain. The CDR3 has 16 amino acids. Trimming pared 0 bases from V and 0 bases from J, leaving 13 bases between. Germline V CDR1 and CDR2: SGHKS, YYEKEE (reference sequence). The CDR3 region is CASSLEGSRTSYEQYF. The CDR3 DNA sequence: TGTGCCAGCAGCTTGGAGGGTAGCCGGACCTCCTACGAGCAGTACTTC. The whole variable domain, filled in from reference TRBV5-5 and TRBJ2-7, reads DAGVTQSPTHLIKTRGQQVTLRCSPISGHKSVSWYQQVLGQGPQFIFQYYEKEERGRGNFPDRFSARQFPNYSSELNVNALLLGDSALYLCASSLEGSRTSYEQYFGPGTRLTVT.

J is TRBJ2-2 and V is TRBV7-8, with D perhaps matching TRBD2 (7 bases). Deletions cut 1 base from V and 1 base from J, with 13 bases between. The germline V gene has CDR1 SGHVS and CDR2 FQNEAQ. The CDR3 consists of 17 residues. The CDR3 DNA reads TGTGCCAGCAGCTTAGTACCGGGGGGCGAGAACACCGGGGAGCTGTTTTTT. It translates to CASSLVPGGENTGELFF.

The chain uses TRBV9 and TRBJ2-7, with D uncertain. The germline V gene has CDR1 SGDLS and CDR2 YYNGEE. The V end lost 4 bases, the J end lost 6 bases, and 11 bases lay between the germline ends. The CDR3 runs 12 residues. The CDR3 sequence: CASSPSVGEQYF. For the CDR3, the DNA is TGTGCCAGCAGCCCCTCGGTAGGCGAGCAGTACTTC.

This clone was detected a few times. The V and J genes are TRBV14 and TRBJ2-2; a possible D gene is TRBD1 (5 bases). This CDR3 is 16 amino acids long. V was cut by 0 bases and J by 3 bases, with 11 bases left in between. Germline assignment: CDR1 SGHDN and CDR2 FVKESK. The DNA of the CDR3 is TGTGCCAGCAGCCAAGATCAGGGATGGGACACCGGGGAGCTGTTTTTT. Translating gives CASSQDQGWDTGELFF.

The chain recombines TRBV2 with TRBJ2-7; D not certain. Trimming stripped 6 bases from V and 3 bases from J, with 9 bases between. Germline V gene data show CDR1 as SNHLY and CDR2 as FYNNEI. There are 12 residues in the CDR3. CDR3 DNA: TGTGCCAGCAGCGGACGCTACTACGAGCAGTACTTC. Amino acid sequence: CASSGRYYEQYF.

The chain links TRBV19 to TRBJ2-7; 7 bases align to TRBD1. The CDR3 has 14 residues. Per the germline V gene, CDR1 is LNHDA and CDR2 is SQIVND (reference sequence). V was pared by 9 bases and J by 2 bases, with 10 bases of the junction left unmatched. This CDR3 reads CASTSPDRPYEQYF. DNA for the CDR3: TGTGCCAGCACTTCCCCGGACAGGCCCTACGAGCAGTACTTC. Drawing the rest from reference TRBV19 and TRBJ2-7, the complete variable domain is DGGITQSPKYLFRKEGQNVTLSCEQNLNHDAMYWYRQDPGQGLRLIYYSQIVNDFQKGDIAEGYSVSREKKESFPLTVTSAQKNPTAFYLCASTSPDRPYEQYFGPGTRLTVT.

The chain joins TRBV7-8 to TRBJ1-3, with a tentative D call TRBD1 (5 bases). The V end lost 0 bases, the J end lost 1 base, and 16 bases lay between the germline ends. Germline V gives CDR1 SGHVS, CDR2 FQNEAQ. The CDR3 extends over 18 amino acids. CDR3 protein: CASSLAGPGGSSGNTIYF. DNA of the CDR3: TGTGCCAGCAGCTTAGCGGGCCCGGGGGGTAGTTCTGGAAACACCATATATTTT.

A single count supports this clone. The V and J genes are TRBV9 and TRBJ2-7, with 12 bases matching TRBD2. The germline CDR1 and CDR2 sequences are SGDLS and YYNGEE. V trimming: 3 bases; J trimming: 7 bases; junction bases outside the gene matches: 5. The CDR3 consists of 14 residues. The DNA of the CDR3 is TGTGCCAGCAGCGCGGGACTAGCGGGTTGGGAGCAGTACTTC. Translation gives CASSAGLAGWEQYF.

V and J are TRBV29-1 and TRBJ2-7, with TRBD1 identical over 7 bases. The V gene end was trimmed by 6 bases and the J gene end by 0 bases; junction bases not matched to a gene: 11. Germline V lookup: CDR1 SQVTM, CDR2 ANQGSEA. The CDR3 extends over 15 amino acids. CDR3 DNA: TGCAGCGTGACGACGGGACAGCCGAACTCCTACGAGCAGTACTTC. As protein: CSVTTGQPNSYEQYF.

This clone was observed a handful of times. The chain uses TRBV29-1 and TRBJ2-2; TRBD1 matches 7 bases. The CDR3 has 14 amino acids. J was trimmed by 1 base and V by 5 bases; bases with no gene match: 4. Germline loops: CDR1 SQVTM, CDR2 ANQGSEA. CDR3 sequence reads: CSVRQGENTGELFF. As DNA, the CDR3 is TGCAGCGTTCGACAGGGAGAGAACACCGGGGAGCTGTTTTTT.

The chain is built from TRBV9 and TRBJ2-2; no definite D call. V lost 1 base and J 6 bases, leaving 4 bases between the germline ends. Germline CDR1 reads SGDLS; CDR2 reads YYNGEE. The CDR3 spans 12 residues. The chain's CDR3 is CASSVSPGELFF. The CDR3 coding sequence is TGTGCCAGCAGCGTATCACCCGGGGAGCTGTTTTTT.

The rearrangement joins TRBV7-2 to TRBJ2-7, with a tentative D call TRBD2 (5 bases). The germline V gene has CDR1 SGHTA and CDR2 FQGNSA. This CDR3 has 15 residues. V shed 5 bases and J shed 2 bases, with 16 bases lying between them. The CDR3 DNA reads TGTGCCAGCAGCGCCGGACTCTCTGGCACCTACGAGCAGTACTTC. Protein: CASSAGLSGTYEQYF.

This rearrangement joins TRBV7-9 to TRBJ2-7; weak D call: TRBD2 (5 bases). The ends were cut back, 5 bases at V and 2 bases at J, with 7 bases in the middle. Per germline, CDR1 SEHNR and CDR2 FQNEAQ (reference sequence). There are 12 residues in the CDR3. The CDR3 DNA reads as TGTGCCAGCAGCCGGGATCCCTACGAGCAGTACTTC. Residues: CASSRDPYEQYF.

The chain links TRBV5-1 to TRBJ2-2; D tentatively fits TRBD1 or TRBD2 (5 bases each). Trimming took off 2 bases at V and 0 bases at J, with 11 bases between the two ends. The CDR3 is made up of 16 amino acids. The V gene's germline CDR1 is SGHRS and CDR2 YFSETQ. Here the CDR3 reads CASSFRDASNTGELFF. The CDR3 coding sequence is TGCGCCAGCAGCTTCCGGGACGCCTCGAACACCGGGGAGCTGTTTTTT.

The V and J genes are TRBV30 and TRBJ2-1, with TRBD2 as a possible D gene (6 bases). The CDR3 runs to 19 residues. CDR1 and CDR2 from the germline V gene are GTSNPN and SVGIG (reference sequence). Trimming shortened V by 0 bases and J by 3 bases, and 24 bases separated the two germline ends. The CDR3 nucleotides read TGTGCCTGGAGTGTACGAAGCGGGCGCGGAGCGGGCTTCTACAATGAGCAGTTCTTC. Translation: CAWSVRSGRGAGFYNEQFF.